These 29 T cell receptor beta chains were sequenced from one sample in a study of identical twins (dated by TCRdb to 2015 to 2016). The library was prepared using 5' RACE. Sequencer: Illumina HiSeq 2000. Using fastp at Q25 and MiXCR, TCRdb reprocessed the public reads and kept productive beta chains. Under each unique CDR3 protein, matching rows form one entry showing the most common genes and DNA. Across this sample there are under 450,000 distinct CDR3 sequences, with approximately 18% seen only once. The top ten clonotypes cover 9.5% to 15% of the sample. The specimen was naive T cells sorted from blood. What the cell subset or site label conveys for this sample: cells isolated with a human naive T-cell isolation kit. The receptors originated from a man aged 45-65 years in good health.

With respect to this clonotype: A much larger clone is a single base away; this may be a read error. The rearrangement uses TRBV7-8 and TRBJ2-7; TRBD1 is a possible D gene (5 bases). The length of the CDR3 is 13 residues. CDR1 is SGHVS and CDR2 is FQNEAQ in the germline V gene. The CDR3 nucleotides read TGTGCCAGCAGCTCCAGGGTCCCCTACGATCAGTACTTC. Encoded protein: CASSSRVPYDQYF.

The chain couples TRBV28 to TRBJ2-3; maybe TRBD2 (6 bases). The CDR3 is 14 amino acids. V was pared by 7 bases and J by 1 base, with 12 bases between. Looked up from germline, CDR1 is MDHEN and CDR2 is SYDVKM. CDR3 amino acids: CASMVGGGTDTQYF. The CDR3 coding sequence is TGTGCCAGCATGGTGGGCGGGGGCACAGATACGCAGTATTTT.

The CDR3 coding sequence is TGCGCCAGCAGCCCGTACGGGTTTGGTTATTCACCCCTCCACTTT. It codes for CASSPYGFGYSPLHF. The rearrangement links TRBV4-3 to TRBJ1-6; unclear D gene. The germline gives CDR1 LGHNA, CDR2 YSLEER. Trimming took 4 bases from V and 8 from J, leaving 15 bases between them. This CDR3 has 15 residues.

V gene TRBV4-2 combines with J gene TRBJ2-5; D ambiguous. This CDR3 is 14 amino acids long. V shed 1 base and J shed 5 bases, with 11 bases lying between them. CDR1 and CDR2 from the germline V gene are LGHNA and YNFKEQ. The DNA of the CDR3 is TGTGCCAGCAGCCAAGTTCTATCCGTGGAGACCCAGTACTTC. It yields the protein CASSQVLSVETQYF.

This clonotype was counted only a few times. V usage is TRBV20-1 and J usage is TRBJ1-5; D unclear. V was clipped by 3 bases and J by 2 bases, with 14 bases between them. The CDR3 spans 15 residues. CDR1 and CDR2 (germline): DFQATT, SNEGSKA (reference sequence). Written as DNA, the CDR3 is TGCAGTGCTAGTGGCGCGGTTTTCGGCAATCAGCCCCAGCATTTT. Translation gives CSASGAVFGNQPQHF.

The V and J genes are TRBV6-1 and TRBJ1-1; 7 bases map to TRBD1. Germline V gene data show CDR1 as MNHNS and CDR2 as SASEGT. This CDR3 has 13 residues. V shed 8 bases and J 4 bases; nucleotides not matched to a gene: 7. The CDR3 here is CASGGTATTEAFF. CDR3 DNA: TGTGCCAGCGGAGGGACAGCGACCACTGAAGCTTTCTTT.

This clonotype showed up many times. This chain uses TRBV12-3 or TRBV12-4 with TRBJ2-5; 7 positions agree with TRBD2. The CDR3 extends over 14 amino acids. The J segment lost 3 bases and the V segment lost 5 bases, leaving 6 bases of the junction unmatched. CDR3 in amino acids: CASSPYGREETQYF. For the CDR3, the DNA is TGTGCCAGCAGTCCTTATGGGAGGGAAGAGACCCAGTACTTC.

This clonotype was seen repeatedly, ten times or more. The CDR3 spells CASSLKVFSEKLFF. DNA of the CDR3: TGTGCCAGCAGCTTAAAGGTGTTCTCTGAAAAACTGTTTTTT. This rearrangement joins TRBV7-2 to TRBJ1-4, with unresolved D. CDR1 and CDR2 from the germline V gene are SGHTA and FQGNSA. This CDR3 has 14 amino acids. V lost 2 bases to trimming and J lost 7 bases, with 11 bases between them.

Of note for this clonotype: A much larger clone lies a single base off, so this may be a read error. The chain couples TRBV20-1 to TRBJ2-2; D could derive from TRBD1 or TRBD2 (5 bases each). CDR3 size: 14 residues. CDR1 is DFQATT and CDR2 is SNEGSKA in the germline V gene (reference sequence). The CDR3 sequence: CSARGRGDTGELSF. The CDR3 region has the DNA TGCAGTGCTAGAGGACGGGGCGACACCGGGGAGCTGTCTTTT.

Of note for this clonotype: One end of the junction varies from germline; a read error may be responsible. The chain couples TRBV6-2 or TRBV6-3 to TRBJ1-2; TRBD1 matches at 7 bases. This CDR3 region has 15 residues. Germline assignment: CDR1 MNHEY and CDR2 SVGEGT. The CDR3 reads CASSYWTGGDYGYTF. The CDR3 DNA follows: TGTGCCAGCAGCTACTGGACAGGAGGGGACTATGGCTACACCTTC.

CDR3 protein: CASSQSRDSYEQYF. As DNA, the CDR3 is TGCGCCAGCAGCCAGAGTAGAGACTCCTACGAGCAGTACTTC. The rearrangement uses TRBV4-1 and TRBJ2-7, with D uncertain. The germline V and J ends were trimmed by 3 bases and 0 bases, with 9 bases remaining between them. This CDR3 region has 14 residues. Germline V gene data show CDR1 as MGHRA and CDR2 as YSYEKL.

V gene TRBV4-3 combines with J gene TRBJ2-4; 13 bases are a match to TRBD2. The J segment lost 0 bases and the V segment lost 4 bases, leaving 12 bases of the junction unmatched. The CDR3 contains 20 residues. Germline lookup yields CDR1 LGHNA and CDR2 YSLEER. The CDR3 spells CASSRTSGGALVGAKNIQYF. The CDR3 coding sequence is TGCGCCAGCAGCCGCACTAGCGGGGGGGCGTTGGTGGGAGCCAAAAACATTCAGTACTTC.

The chain joins TRBV4-1 to TRBJ2-5, with 7 bases fitting TRBD2. The V segment lost 1 base and the J segment 4 bases; nucleotides outside the gene matches: 9. CDR1 MGHRA and CDR2 YSYEKL come from the germline V gene. The CDR3 is made up of 16 amino acids. CDR3 protein: CASSQVAGVRAETQYF. CDR3 bases: TGCGCCAGCAGCCAAGTCGCGGGGGTTAGGGCAGAGACCCAGTACTTC.

This chain links TRBV3-1 with TRBJ2-1; 14 bases match TRBD2. The J segment lost 7 bases and the V segment lost 0 bases, leaving 8 bases of the junction unmatched. This CDR3 region has 18 residues. Germline CDR1 and CDR2: LGHDT and YNNKEL (reference sequence). CDR3 nucleotides: TGTGCCAGCAGCCAAGATCTGGGGGGACTAGCGGGGGTGAATGAGCAGTTCTTC. The encoded protein is CASSQDLGGLAGVNEQFF.

This clonotype was recorded a few times. The chain uses TRBV6-2 or TRBV6-3 and TRBJ2-7, with 8 bases lining up with TRBD2. CDR1 is MNHEY and CDR2 is SVGEGT in the germline V gene. After removal of 0 bases from V and 2 bases from J, the junction contained 3 bases not matched to a gene. The length of the CDR3 is 15 residues. The CDR3 DNA follows: TGTGCCAGCAGTTACTCAGAAGCGGGGGCCTACGAGCAGTACTTC. Its protein product is CASSYSEAGAYEQYF.

This clonotype was detected a few times. This chain joins TRBV4-1 and TRBJ2-7; TRBD2 matches at 9 bases. Looked up from germline, CDR1 is MGHRA and CDR2 is YSYEKL. The CDR3 extends over 16 amino acids. Trimming took 1 base from V and 4 from J; bases not matched to a gene: 8. As DNA, the CDR3 is TGCGCCAGCAGCCAAGTGGCTAGCGGGGCAACTTACGAGCAGTACTTC. It specifies CASSQVASGATYEQYF.

The table lists this clonotype with many counts. V is TRBV24-1 and J is TRBJ2-1; 9 nucleotides align to TRBD2. V was clipped by 7 bases and J by 4 bases; unmatched bases: 7. The CDR3 sequence is 15 residues long. CDR1 KGHDR and CDR2 SFDVKD come from the germline V gene. The CDR3 reads CATSRLAGSYNEQFF. CDR3 coding DNA: TGTGCCACCAGCAGGCTAGCGGGATCGTACAATGAGCAGTTCTTC.

The table lists this clonotype with a few counts. The chain couples TRBV6-2 or TRBV6-3 to TRBJ2-6, with D hard to call. The CDR3 extends over 16 amino acids. V was pared by 0 bases and J by 2 bases, with 8 bases between. Per germline, CDR1 MNHEY and CDR2 SVGEGT. In DNA, the CDR3 is TGTGCCAGCAGTTACTCGGGGTTCACTGGGGCCAACGTCCTGACTTTC. Translation gives CASSYSGFTGANVLTF.

This sequence joins TRBV20-1 and TRBJ2-5; unclear D gene. The CDR3 runs to 14 residues. V lost 0 bases, J lost 4 bases, and 12 bases lay in between. Germline CDR1 reads DFQATT; CDR2 reads SNEGSKA (reference sequence). CDR3: CSARDPGRGETQYF. The CDR3 DNA follows: TGCAGTGCTAGAGATCCAGGAAGAGGAGAGACCCAGTACTTC.

This clonotype was counted at least ten times. The J gene is TRBJ2-1, the V gene TRBV29-1; 10 bases map to TRBD1. The V and J ends lost 2 bases and 6 bases, in that order; junction bases with no gene match: 10. This CDR3 contains 16 residues. Germline-derived CDR1 and CDR2 are SQVTM and ANQGSEA. CDR3 in DNA: TGCAGCGTTGAAAGACAGGGGGCCTCTCTTTTCAATGAGCAGTTCTTC. It specifies CSVERQGASLFNEQFF.

This clonotype occurred many times. The genes are TRBV5-1 and TRBJ1-4; D unresolved. V dropped 1 base and J dropped 0 bases, with 7 bases sitting between them. The length of the CDR3 is 15 residues. Germline V gene lookup returns CDR1 SGHRS and CDR2 YFSETQ. CDR3 sequence (DNA): TGCGCCAGCAGCTTGATGGAGGCAACTAATGAAAAACTGTTTTTT. Its protein is CASSLMEATNEKLFF.

This clonotype was found many times. The chain recombines TRBV5-1 with TRBJ1-2, with D possibly being TRBD1 (5 bases). Between the trimmed V and J ends, which lost 0 bases and 2 bases, there was a span of 11 bases. This CDR3 comprises 15 residues. Germline CDR1 and CDR2: SGHRS and YFSETQ. The CDR3 DNA sequence: TGCGCCAGCAGCTTGGAAGCGGGGGAGAACTATGGCTACACCTTC. This translates into CASSLEAGENYGYTF.

This clonotype was observed at least ten times. This sequence joins TRBV29-1 and TRBJ2-7; TRBD2 matches at 7 bases. Germline V gives CDR1 SQVTM, CDR2 ANQGSEA. The length of the CDR3 is 14 residues. Trimming at V came to 4 bases and at J to 5 bases, leaving 11 bases not matched to a gene. CDR3 nucleotide sequence: TGCAGCGTTGGGCCTTCGGGGGGTCCGAACGAGCAGTACTTC. This codes for CSVGPSGGPNEQYF.

Regarding this clonotype: The junction departs from germline at one end; a sequencing error may be responsible. The V call is TRBV27, the J call TRBJ1-4, with 7 positions matching TRBD1. The CDR3 is 13 amino acids. CDR1 and CDR2 from the germline V gene are MNHEY and SMNVEV (reference sequence). As DNA, the CDR3 is TGCGCCAGCAGAAGACAGGGTAATGAAAAACTGTTTTTT. Translation: CASRRQGNEKLFF.

A note on this clonotype: A much larger clone lies one base from this, so it may be a read error. The V gene is TRBV28, the J gene TRBJ1-5; a weak D match, TRBD1 (6 bases). Trimming removed 4 bases at V and 6 bases at J, with 16 bases between. The CDR3 spans 15 residues. Germline values: CDR1 MDHEN, CDR2 SYDVKM. The CDR3 DNA is TGTGCCAGCAGTTCCGGGGGGGGGACATTTCAGCCCCAGCATTTT. Its translation: CASSSGGGTFQPQHF.

The chain employs TRBV27 and TRBJ1-1; 7 bases line up with TRBD1. CDR3 length equals 14 residues. CDR1 MNHEY and CDR2 SMNVEV come from the germline V gene (reference sequence). The J segment lost 0 bases and the V segment lost 6 bases, leaving 4 bases of the junction unmatched. CDR3: CASRSGQMNTEAFF. Written as DNA, the CDR3 is TGTGCCAGCAGGTCGGGACAGATGAACACTGAAGCTTTCTTT.

Points on this clonotype: It may be a read error: a sequence one base away is much more abundant. V and J are TRBV6-2 or TRBV6-3 and TRBJ1-5; no clear D gene. This CDR3 comprises 13 residues. Deletions cut 8 bases from V and 2 bases from J, with 10 bases between. Germline V lookup: CDR1 MNHEY, CDR2 SVGEGT. The CDR3 loop is CASRTDGNQPQHF. CDR3 coding DNA: TGTGCCAGCCGGACGGATGGCAATCAGCCCCAGCATTTT.

The chain couples TRBV30 to TRBJ1-1, with 8 bases that match TRBD1. Germline lookup yields CDR1 GTSNPN and CDR2 SVGIG (reference sequence). Trimming removed 4 bases from V and 9 bases from J; junction bases left unmatched: 10. This CDR3 spans 13 amino acids. The CDR3 loop is CAWTTGGAVKAFF. CDR3 in DNA: TGTGCCTGGACCACAGGGGGTGCAGTGAAAGCTTTCTTT.

This clonotype was detected a few times. The chain is built from TRBV5-1 and TRBJ2-7, with 12 bases lining up with TRBD1. This CDR3 has 15 amino acids. Germline loops: CDR1 SGHRS, CDR2 YFSETQ. V was clipped by 2 bases and J by 6 bases; unmatched bases: 6. CDR3 nucleotide sequence: TGCGCCAGCAGCTTACCGGGACAGGGGGCCGGCGAGCAGTACTTC. Its translation: CASSLPGQGAGEQYF.